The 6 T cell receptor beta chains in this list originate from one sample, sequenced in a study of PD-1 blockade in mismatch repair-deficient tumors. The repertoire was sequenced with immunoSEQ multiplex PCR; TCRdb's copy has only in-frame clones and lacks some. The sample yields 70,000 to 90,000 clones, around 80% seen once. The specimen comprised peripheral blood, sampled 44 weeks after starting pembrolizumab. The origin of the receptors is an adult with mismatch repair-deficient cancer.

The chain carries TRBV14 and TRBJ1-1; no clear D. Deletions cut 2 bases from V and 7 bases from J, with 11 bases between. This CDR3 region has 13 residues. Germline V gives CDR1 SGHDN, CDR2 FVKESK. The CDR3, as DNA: TGTGCCAGCAGCCAAATGCGAGACGTTGAAGCTTTCTTT. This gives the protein CASSQMRDVEAFF.

This chain's CDR3 is CASSVGAGGDSEAFF. DNA of the CDR3: TGTGCCAGCAGCGTAGGGGCAGGGGGCGACTCTGAAGCTTTCTTT. The chain recombines TRBV9 with TRBJ1-1, with TRBD1 identical over 8 bases. The length of the CDR3 is 15 residues. CDR1 and CDR2 (germline): SGDLS, YYNGEE. V was clipped by 0 bases and J by 6 bases; unmatched bases: 7.

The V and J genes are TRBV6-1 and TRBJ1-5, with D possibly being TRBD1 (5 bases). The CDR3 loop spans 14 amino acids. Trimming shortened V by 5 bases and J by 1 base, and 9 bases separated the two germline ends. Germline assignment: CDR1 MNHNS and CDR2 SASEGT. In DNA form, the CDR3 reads TGTGCCAGCAGTAGACAGATAAGCAATCAGCCCCAGCATTTT. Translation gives CASSRQISNQPQHF.

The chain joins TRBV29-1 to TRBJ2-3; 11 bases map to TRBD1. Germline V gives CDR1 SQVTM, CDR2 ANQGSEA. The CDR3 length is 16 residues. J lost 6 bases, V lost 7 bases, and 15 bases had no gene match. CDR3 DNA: TGCAGCGCGGGAGGGGCGGCGGGACAGGGGGGCGATACGCAGTATTTT. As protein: CSAGGAAGQGGDTQYF.

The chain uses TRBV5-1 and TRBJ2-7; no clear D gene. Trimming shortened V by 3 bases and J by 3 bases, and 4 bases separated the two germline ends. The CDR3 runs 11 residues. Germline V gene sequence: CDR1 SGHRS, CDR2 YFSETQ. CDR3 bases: TGCGCCAGCAGCTCAGACTACGAGCAGTACTTC. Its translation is CASSSDYEQYF.

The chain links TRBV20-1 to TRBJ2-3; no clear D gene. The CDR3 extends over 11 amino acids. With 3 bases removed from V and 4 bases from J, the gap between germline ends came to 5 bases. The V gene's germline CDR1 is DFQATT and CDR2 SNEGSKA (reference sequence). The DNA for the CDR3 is TGCAGTGCTAGCCAGGCAGATACGCAGTATTTT. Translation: CSASQADTQYF.